The next 24 T cell receptor beta chains were all read from a single sample in a study of cytomegalovirus exposure and HLA in healthy donors. The PCR made use of 60 Vbeta and 13 Jbeta primers. The table came from immunoSEQ multiplex PCR; TCRdb's copy has only in-frame clones and leaves some out. The sample shows roughly 100,000 clones, approximately 64% of them seen only once. Sequenced: PBMCs. Receptor source: a human donor in good health.

The chain couples TRBV5-1 to TRBJ2-1; 10 bases map to TRBD2. V lost 0 bases, J lost 6 bases, and 3 bases stayed unmatched. CDR1 and CDR2 from the germline V gene are SGHRS and YFSETQ. The CDR3 extends over 15 amino acids. CDR3 residues: CASSLDPSGSNEQFF. CDR3 in DNA: TGCGCCAGCAGCTTGGATCCTAGCGGGAGCAATGAGCAGTTCTTC.

This clone was seen a few times. The chain has TRBV10-1 and TRBJ2-1; 10 bases map to TRBD2. CDR3 length: 13 amino acids. Germline V lookup: CDR1 WNHNN, CDR2 SYGVQD (reference sequence). Trimming removed 6 bases from V and 9 bases from J; junction bases left unmatched: 5. CDR3 region: CASSLAGVGEQFF. CDR3 DNA: TGCGCCAGCAGCCTAGCGGGAGTTGGTGAGCAGTTCTTC.

The chain couples TRBV11-2 to TRBJ1-2; D perhaps matches TRBD1 (5 bases). The V gene's germline CDR1 is SGHAT and CDR2 FQNNGV. The V end was cut by 0 bases, the J end by 3 bases, with 23 bases between. The CDR3 is 19 residues long. In nucleotides, the CDR3 is TGTGCCAGCAGCTTAGATTTCGTCAGGGTGATCGCACCCGACTATGGCTACACCTTC. This codes for CASSLDFVRVIAPDYGYTF.

J is TRBJ2-3 and V is TRBV5-8, with 7 bases that match TRBD1. This CDR3 has 15 residues. J gave up 2 bases and V 2 bases, and 5 bases lay outside the gene matches. Germline CDR1 is SGHTS and CDR2 is YDEGEE. DNA of the CDR3: TGTGCCAGCAGCTTTAGGGGGCAGTTCACAGATACGCAGTATTTT. Translating it yields CASSFRGQFTDTQYF.

The V call is TRBV5-1, the J call TRBJ1-1, with D unresolved. Per germline, CDR1 SGHRS and CDR2 YFSETQ. Trimming left V 0 bases short and J 4 bases short, with 4 bases between. CDR3 length: 12 residues. The CDR3 loop is CASSLDGTEAFF. Here the CDR3 DNA reads TGCGCCAGCAGCTTGGACGGCACTGAAGCTTTCTTT. The whole variable domain, remainder taken from reference TRBV5-1 and TRBJ1-1, is KAGVTQTPRYLIKTRGQQVTLSCSPISGHRSVSWYQQTPGQGLQFLFEYFSETQRNKGNFPGRFSGRQFSNSRSEMNVSTLELGDSALYLCASSLDGTEAFFGQGTRLTVV.

This clone was counted once. The V call is TRBV7-9, the J call TRBJ2-1; D gene ambiguous. This CDR3 has 14 amino acids. Trimming left V 2 bases short and J 4 bases short, with 9 bases between. Germline V lookup: CDR1 SEHNR, CDR2 FQNEAQ (reference sequence). The CDR3 sequence is CASSLQSQYNEQFF. As DNA, the CDR3 is TGTGCCAGCAGCTTACAATCCCAGTACAATGAGCAGTTCTTC.

The rearrangement joins TRBV28 to TRBJ1-2, with 8 bases aligning to TRBD1. J gave up 4 bases and V 6 bases, and 10 bases lay outside the gene matches. Germline values: CDR1 MDHEN, CDR2 SYDVKM. The CDR3 extends over 15 amino acids. The CDR3 loop is CASRSQGVQLYGYTF. In nucleotides, the CDR3 is TGTGCCAGCAGGTCACAGGGGGTACAACTCTATGGCTACACCTTC.

This clone appeared a few times. The rearrangement links TRBV5-6 to TRBJ2-7; the match to TRBD2 covers 8 bases. CDR1 is SGHDT, CDR2 YYEEEE, per germline. J gave up 6 bases and V 0 bases, and 5 bases lay outside the gene matches. The CDR3 sequence is 14 residues long. This CDR3 reads CASSLGSGSFEQYF. CDR3 bases: TGTGCCAGCAGCTTGGGGAGCGGGAGTTTCGAGCAGTACTTC. The full variable domain, in which reference TRBV5-6 and TRBJ2-7 provide the parts outside the CDR3, is DAGVTQSPTHLIKTRGQQVTLRCSPKSGHDTVSWYQQALGQGPQFIFQYYEEEERQRGNFPDRFSGHQFPNYSSELNVNALLLGDSALYLCASSLGSGSFEQYFGPGTRLTVT.

The rearrangement links TRBV7-3 to TRBJ2-7; no firm D call. The germline CDR1 and CDR2 sequences are SGHTA and FQGTGA. The CDR3 runs to 13 residues. V was clipped by 0 bases and J by 2 bases, with 5 bases between them. CDR3: CASSLTSAYEQYF. The CDR3 DNA is TGTGCCAGCAGCTTAACTTCCGCCTACGAGCAGTACTTC.

The genes are TRBV7-8 and TRBJ1-5, with 7 nucleotides matching TRBD1. The trim removed 4 bases at V and 4 bases at J, leaving 7 bases unmatched. The germline gives CDR1 SGHVS, CDR2 FQNEAQ. The CDR3 runs to 15 residues. The CDR3 nucleotides read TGTGCCAGCAGCTCTGACAGGGTCTTAAATCAGCCCCAGCATTTT. As protein: CASSSDRVLNQPQHF.

The V and J genes are TRBV15 and TRBJ2-3; TRBD2 might be the D (6 bases). Germline V gives CDR1 LNHNV, CDR2 YYDKDF (reference sequence). This CDR3 region has 15 residues. Trimming left V 0 bases short and J 3 bases short, with 10 bases between. CDR3 in amino acids: CATSRDAGRTDTQYF. The CDR3 DNA is TGTGCCACCAGCAGAGATGCGGGACGGACAGATACGCAGTATTTT.

This clone was counted a single time. This chain uses TRBV9 with TRBJ1-5, with a weak D call TRBD1 (6 bases). V was cut by 1 base and J by 7 bases, with 27 bases left in between. Per the germline V gene, CDR1 is SGDLS and CDR2 is YYNGEE. The CDR3 is 19 residues long. The DNA of the CDR3 is TGTGCCAGCAGCGTACCCGGGACAAAAGGTCTTATCAACGGCCAGCCCCAGCATTTT. It codes for CASSVPGTKGLINGQPQHF.

This chain connects TRBV18 to TRBJ1-1; 7 bases match TRBD1. The CDR3 runs to 16 residues. Germline CDR1 reads KGHSH; CDR2 reads LQKENI. Trimming cost V 1 base and J 0 bases; bases outside gene matches: 5. CDR3: CASSPQGAGMNTEAFF. In DNA form, the CDR3 reads TGTGCCAGCTCACCACAGGGGGCTGGTATGAACACTGAAGCTTTCTTT. Based on the CDR3 plus reference TRBV18 and TRBJ1-1, the full variable domain is NAGVMQNPRHLVRRRGQEARLRCSPMKGHSHVYWYRQLPEEGLKFMVYLQKENIIDESGMPKERFSAEFPKEGPSILRIQQVVRGDSAAYFCASSPQGAGMNTEAFFGQGTRLTVV.

This clone was recorded once. This chain joins TRBV23-1 and TRBJ1-5; D is unclear. TRBV23-1 is assigned to the ORF class and has an uncertain function. V was cut by 2 bases and J by 6 bases, with 8 bases left in between. The CDR3 totals 13 residues. CDR3 loop: CASSQKSGQPQHF. CDR3 bases: TGCGCCAGCAGTCAAAAATCGGGTCAGCCCCAGCATTTT.

V gene TRBV4-1 combines with J gene TRBJ2-7; 7 nucleotides line up with TRBD1. CDR1 and CDR2 (germline): MGHRA, YSYEKL. The CDR3 runs 16 residues. Unmatched junction bases numbered 9, after V lost 1 base and J lost 3 bases. The CDR3 sequence is CASSQVGGQRHYEQYF. The CDR3 bases are TGCGCCAGCAGCCAAGTAGGGGGACAGAGACACTACGAGCAGTACTTC.

This chain connects TRBV30 to TRBJ2-7; 11 nucleotides line up with TRBD2. Germline-derived CDR1 and CDR2 are GTSNPN and SVGIG (reference sequence). CDR3 length equals 17 residues. The V and J ends lost 0 bases and 2 bases, in that order; junction bases with no gene match: 9. In DNA, the CDR3 is TGTGCCTGGAGTGTCCTAGCGGGAGGAAGGGGGGCCTACGAGCAGTACTTC. Protein: CAWSVLAGGRGAYEQYF.

This sequence joins TRBV4-1 and TRBJ2-1, with D perhaps TRBD2 (6 bases). V was cut by 3 bases and J by 7 bases, with 19 bases left in between. This CDR3 has 16 residues. The V gene's germline CDR1 is MGHRA and CDR2 YSYEKL. The CDR3: CASSQMGGGPPNEQFF. The CDR3 nucleotides are TGCGCCAGCAGCCAGATGGGAGGCGGCCCCCCAAATGAGCAGTTCTTC.

J is TRBJ1-4 and V is TRBV30; D may be TRBD1 (5 bases). CDR1 is GTSNPN, CDR2 SVGIG, per germline (reference sequence). The CDR3 contains 14 residues. The V gene lost 0 bases and the J gene lost 2 bases, with 7 bases spanning the gap. As DNA, the CDR3 is TGTGCCTGGAGTGTGGGGGGGACTAATGAAAAACTGTTTTTT. This encodes CAWSVGGTNEKLFF.

A single count supports this clone. V is TRBV19 and J is TRBJ1-1; D remains unclear. The CDR3 contains 13 residues. Trimming stripped 3 bases from V and 7 bases from J, with 12 bases between. Germline CDR1 LNHDA, CDR2 SQIVND (reference sequence). This CDR3 reads CASSIRRSYEAFF. The CDR3 DNA sequence: TGTGCCAGTAGTATTAGGAGGTCGTATGAAGCTTTCTTT.

The CDR3 loop reads CASSPRGLGNQPQHF. In DNA form, the CDR3 reads TGTGCCAGCAGTCCTAGGGGGCTCGGCAATCAGCCCCAGCATTTT. The chain links TRBV27 to TRBJ1-5; 7 bases match TRBD1. The length of the CDR3 is 15 residues. With 5 bases clipped from V and 2 bases from J, the junction kept 6 bases outside the gene matches. From germline, CDR1 is MNHEY and CDR2 SMNVEV (reference sequence).

This sequence joins TRBV5-1 and TRBJ2-5; TRBD2 matches 7 bases. V lost 4 bases, J lost 5 bases, and 11 bases stayed unmatched. The germline CDR1 and CDR2 sequences are SGHRS and YFSETQ. The CDR3 loop spans 15 amino acids. CDR3 nucleotide sequence: TGCGCCAGCAGCCCCGGGGAGGGTCCTTGGGAGACCCAGTACTTC. This gives the protein CASSPGEGPWETQYF.

The chain links TRBV28 to TRBJ2-5, with D possibly matching TRBD2 (5 bases). Per the germline V gene, CDR1 is MDHEN and CDR2 is SYDVKM. With 6 bases removed from V and 5 bases from J, the gap between germline ends came to 16 bases. CDR3 length: 14 residues. Here the CDR3 DNA reads TGTGCCAGCAGGGTCGCCCCCAGAGGGGAGACCCAGTACTTC. Translating gives CASRVAPRGETQYF.

The V call is TRBV5-6, the J call TRBJ2-7; D may be TRBD2 (6 bases). CDR1 is SGHDT, CDR2 YYEEEE, per germline. The CDR3 totals 14 residues. Trimming removed 3 bases from V and 3 bases from J, with 13 bases in between. The CDR3 is CASSWGVGDYEQYF. DNA of the CDR3: TGTGCCAGCAGCTGGGGGGTCGGAGACTACGAGCAGTACTTC.

The chain employs TRBV10-3 and TRBJ2-1, with TRBD2 matching over 9 bases. This CDR3 is 15 amino acids long. V lost 4 bases and J lost 8; bases outside the gene matches: 9. Germline CDR1 is ENHRY and CDR2 is SYGVKD. CDR3 residues: CAISAAGGPVDEQFF. DNA of the CDR3: TGTGCCATCAGTGCGGCGGGAGGGCCAGTCGATGAGCAGTTCTTC.